These 11 T cell receptor beta chains were all obtained from the same sample, sequenced in a study of blood T cell repertoires in COVID-19. Here immunoSEQ multiplex PCR was the method, and the copy in TCRdb shows in-frame clones only, minus some. The sample shows 150,000 to 200,000 clones, roughly nine tenths of them seen only once. Sequencing was done on a sample of peripheral blood. The source of these receptors is a man aged 55-75 years with active or convalescent COVID-19.

The chain carries TRBV29-1 and TRBJ2-7; 9 bases are a match to TRBD1. J gave up 6 bases and V 5 bases, and 5 bases lay outside the gene matches. Germline lookup yields CDR1 SQVTM and CDR2 ANQGSEA. The CDR3 totals 12 residues. The DNA of the CDR3 is TGCAGCGTTTCAACAGGGGGCAGCGAGCAGTACTTC. It codes for CSVSTGGSEQYF.

This chain connects TRBV5-4 to TRBJ1-2; the D gene is possibly TRBD1 (6 bases). V was trimmed by 0 bases and J by 7 bases, leaving 13 bases between them. The CDR3 consists of 14 residues. Germline lookup yields CDR1 SGHNT and CDR2 YYREEE (reference sequence). The CDR3 here is CASSLVGGASGYTF. DNA for the CDR3: TGTGCCAGCAGCTTGGTTGGGGGCGCATCTGGCTACACCTTC.

The CDR3 bases are TGTGCCAGCAGCGAGGTATATCCCATTAACATTCAGTACTTC. Encoded protein: CASSEVYPINIQYF. The rearrangement joins TRBV3-1 (or the pseudogene TRBV3-2) to TRBJ2-4; no definite D call. The CDR3 has 14 amino acids. V gave up 5 bases and J gave up 7 bases, with 15 bases separating them. Germline-derived CDR1 and CDR2 are LGHDT and YNNKEL (reference sequence).

The chain uses TRBV6-8 and TRBJ2-3; D may be TRBD2 (5 bases). V lost 7 bases and J 3 bases, leaving 11 bases between the germline ends. CDR1 is MNHGY and CDR2 is SAAAGT in the germline V gene. The CDR3 contains 13 residues. The CDR3 coding sequence is TGTGCCAGCAAGAGCGGAGATACAGATACGCAGTATTTT. This translates into CASKSGDTDTQYF.

The chain recombines TRBV18 with TRBJ2-2; D is unresolved. Looked up from germline, CDR1 is KGHSH and CDR2 is LQKENI. The CDR3 runs 16 residues. V was pared by 1 base and J by 5 bases, with 14 bases between. In DNA form, the CDR3 reads TGTGCCAGCTCACCACAGGCACTCATGCGGACCGGGGAGCTGTTTTTT. Encoded protein: CASSPQALMRTGELFF.

The V gene is TRBV5-1, the J gene TRBJ1-6; 9 bases fit TRBD1. In germline, CDR1 is SGHRS, CDR2 YFSETQ. Germline trimming cut 3 bases from V and 9 bases from J; bases unmatched to any gene: 4. The CDR3 covers 14 residues. The CDR3 protein is CASSSQGASSPLHF. The CDR3 DNA reads as TGCGCCAGCAGCTCACAGGGGGCGAGTTCACCCCTCCACTTT.

The V call is TRBV27, the J call TRBJ2-1, with 7 bases identical to TRBD1. The V gene end was trimmed by 5 bases and the J gene end by 2 bases; junction bases not matched to a gene: 6. CDR1 MNHEY and CDR2 SMNVEV come from the germline V gene (reference sequence). The CDR3 totals 15 residues. The CDR3 coding sequence is TGTGCCAGCAGTCCATATGGGACAGCCTACAATGAGCAGTTCTTC. It codes for CASSPYGTAYNEQFF.

The rearrangement joins TRBV6-6 to TRBJ1-6; 7 nucleotides match TRBD1. The CDR3 is 15 amino acids. Trimming cost V 5 bases and J 5 bases; bases outside gene matches: 6. Germline V gene lookup returns CDR1 MNHNY and CDR2 SVGAGI (reference sequence). CDR3 sequence (DNA): TGTGCCAGCAGTATATCGGGGACAGATAATTCACCCCTCCACTTT. This gives the protein CASSISGTDNSPLHF.

The chain is built from TRBV6-5 and TRBJ1-1; the D is unclear. Germline lookup yields CDR1 MNHEY and CDR2 SVGAGI. This CDR3 comprises 12 residues. Trimming left V 5 bases short and J 5 bases short, with 9 bases between. CDR3: CASSTDLTEAFF. The DNA of the CDR3 is TGTGCCAGCAGTACGGACTTGACTGAAGCTTTCTTT.

This chain uses TRBV5-8 with TRBJ1-5; D may be TRBD1 (6 bases). Germline V gives CDR1 SGHTS, CDR2 YDEGEE. Trimming shortened V by 5 bases and J by 2 bases, and 14 bases separated the two germline ends. The CDR3 runs to 15 residues. The CDR3 here is CASSFGTHGNQPQHF. CDR3 nucleotide sequence: TGTGCCAGCAGTTTTGGGACACACGGCAATCAGCCCCAGCATTTT.

The chain employs TRBV7-2 and TRBJ1-1; 7 bases map to TRBD1. V lost 1 base to trimming and J lost 4 bases; unmatched junction nucleotides: 6. In germline, CDR1 is SGHTA, CDR2 FQGNSA. This CDR3 contains 15 residues. The CDR3 loop reads CASSLELTGTTEAFF. CDR3 coding DNA: TGTGCCAGCAGCTTAGAATTGACAGGGACCACTGAAGCTTTCTTT. The variable domain in full, with the rest retrieved from reference TRBV7-2 and TRBJ1-1, is GAGVSQSPSNKVTEKGKDVELRCDPISGHTALYWYRQSLGQGLEFLIYFQGNSAPDKSGLPSDRFSAERTGGSVSTLTIQRTQQEDSAVYLCASSLELTGTTEAFFGQGTRLTVV.